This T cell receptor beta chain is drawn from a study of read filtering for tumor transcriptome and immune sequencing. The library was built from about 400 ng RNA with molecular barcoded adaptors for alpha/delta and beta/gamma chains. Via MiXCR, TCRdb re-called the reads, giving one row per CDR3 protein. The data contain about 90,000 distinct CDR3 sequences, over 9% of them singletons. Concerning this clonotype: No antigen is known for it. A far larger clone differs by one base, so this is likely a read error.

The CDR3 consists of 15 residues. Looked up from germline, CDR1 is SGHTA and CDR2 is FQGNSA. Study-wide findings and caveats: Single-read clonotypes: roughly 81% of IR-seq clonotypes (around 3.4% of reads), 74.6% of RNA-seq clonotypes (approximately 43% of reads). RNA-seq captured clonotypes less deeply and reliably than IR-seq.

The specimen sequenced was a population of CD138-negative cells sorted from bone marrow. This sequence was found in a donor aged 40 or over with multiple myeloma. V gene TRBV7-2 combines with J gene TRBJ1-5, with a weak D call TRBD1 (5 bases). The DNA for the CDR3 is TGTGCCAGCGGCTTAGGGACGGGGAGCAATCAGCCCCAGCATTTT. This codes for CASGLGTGSNQPQHF.